This TCR beta chain was identified during a study of T cell repertoires in cytomegalovirus infection. TCRdb independently ran MiXCR on the reads; one entry per CDR3 protein. The data contain roughly 700,000 distinct CDR3 sequences, roughly a third of them singletons. Germline V gene sequence: CDR1 SGHNT, CDR2 YENEEA. Germline trimming cut 8 bases from V and 5 bases from J; bases unmatched to any gene: 8. The CDR3 loop spans 15 amino acids. Regarding this clonotype: Its antigen remains unknown.

The V gene is TRBV11-3, the J gene TRBJ2-2; 10 bases are shared with TRBD2. The sequenced sample was cultured PBMCs, obtained from culture after CMV antigen stimulation. This receptor was identified in a human donor in good health (CMV status not recorded). Some clones in this sample may be carry-over from other donors' samples. The CDR3, as DNA: TGTGCCAGCCGGAGCGGGGGGGCCCTTACCGGGGAGCTGTTTTTT. It is translated as CASRSGGALTGELFF.